The text below deals with one T cell receptor (beta chain). Its antigen remains unknown. This sample was taken from a study of cytomegalovirus exposure and HLA in healthy donors. PCR primers comprised 60 Vbeta and 13 Jbeta primers. TCRdb's table, derived via immunoSEQ multiplex PCR, lists solely in-frame clones and lacks some. This sample yields about 90,000 clones, of which less than 75% are seen a single time; roughly 2% belongs to the top ten. Findings and caveats of the study: Sequencing depth across donors, presence/absence analyses assumed, was roughly uniform. Within an earlier analysis, most TCR beta V segments proved productive either about 90% or about 30% of the time. Sequencing artifact likely explains a cluster of highly shared sequence variants. A later analysis found common viral pathogens apparently linked to several of the most significant clusters.

Germline values: CDR1 SNHLY, CDR2 FYNNEI. Trimming stripped 4 bases from V and 0 bases from J, with 7 bases between. The CDR3 contains 13 residues. The sequence derives from a man aged 25-45 years in good health and CMV-seronegative. The chain is built from TRBV2 and TRBJ2-7; D unclear. The specimen was PBMCs. The CDR3 loop reads CASSVIDSYEQYF. The CDR3 DNA reads TGTGCCAGCAGTGTGATAGACTCCTACGAGCAGTACTTC.